These 21 T cell receptor beta chains originate from one sample sequenced in a study of blood T cell repertoires in COVID-19. Produced via immunoSEQ multiplex PCR; TCRdb's table is partial and in-frame only. The data show some 450,000 clones, around 88% seen once. Specimen: peripheral blood. These receptors were collected from a woman between 45 and 60 years old with COVID-19, enrolled during active disease.

In this sample, this clone turned up once. CDR3 loop: CASSLLGNEQFF. The CDR3 DNA follows: TGTGCCAGCAGCCTCCTAGGTAATGAGCAGTTCTTC. V usage is TRBV9 and J usage is TRBJ2-1; D not resolved. V dropped 4 bases and J dropped 7 bases, with 9 bases sitting between them. The CDR3 spans 12 residues. Germline values: CDR1 SGDLS, CDR2 YYNGEE.

The sample holds one count of this clone. The genes are TRBV7-2 and TRBJ2-2; 8 bases agree with TRBD2. CDR3 size: 16 residues. Germline V gene sequence: CDR1 SGHTA, CDR2 FQGNSA. The trim removed 1 base at V and 4 bases at J, leaving 5 bases unmatched. CDR3 protein: CASSLVGGARTGELFF. CDR3 nucleotides: TGTGCCAGCAGCTTAGTCGGGGGGGCCCGCACCGGGGAGCTGTTTTTT.

This chain connects TRBV5-1 to TRBJ1-1; weak D call: TRBD1 (5 bases). The CDR3 has 14 residues. Germline loops: CDR1 SGHRS, CDR2 YFSETQ. Between the trimmed V and J ends, which lost 4 bases and 1 base, there was a span of 11 bases. CDR3 sequence reads: CASSQYGQNTEAFF. DNA of the CDR3: TGCGCCAGCAGCCAGTACGGACAGAACACTGAAGCTTTCTTT.

J is TRBJ1-2 and V is TRBV27; 9 bases are shared with TRBD1. Trimming cost V 1 base and J 8 bases; bases outside gene matches: 14. Germline CDR1 MNHEY, CDR2 SMNVEV (reference sequence). The length of the CDR3 is 17 residues. CDR3 amino acids: CASSLYSGTGSLLGYTF. In nucleotides, the CDR3 is TGTGCCAGCAGTTTATATTCGGGGACAGGGTCCCTTCTGGGCTACACCTTC.

This rearrangement joins TRBV11-2 to TRBJ2-7; TRBD2 agrees at 8 bases. Germline V CDR1 and CDR2: SGHAT, FQNNGV. V was clipped by 4 bases and J by 2 bases; unmatched bases: 4. This CDR3 has 14 residues. The CDR3 nucleotides read TGTGCCAGCAGCTATGGACTAGCAACCTACGAGCAGTACTTC. This sequence encodes CASSYGLATYEQYF.

V and J are TRBV9 and TRBJ2-2; unclear D gene. The germline V and J ends were trimmed by 0 bases and 1 base, with 7 bases remaining between them. The CDR3 is 15 amino acids. Germline V gene data show CDR1 as SGDLS and CDR2 as YYNGEE. The CDR3 region is CASSVVAGNTGELFF. CDR3 nucleotide sequence: TGTGCCAGCAGCGTAGTTGCAGGGAACACCGGGGAGCTGTTTTTT.

The J gene is TRBJ2-2, the V gene TRBV7-2; TRBD1 matches at 8 bases. V gave up 2 bases and J gave up 2 bases; unmatched junction bases: 4. In germline, CDR1 is SGHTA, CDR2 FQGNSA. The CDR3 contains 16 residues. Here the CDR3 reads CASSLRTGGNTGELFF. The CDR3 DNA sequence: TGTGCCAGCAGCTTAAGAACAGGGGGAAACACCGGGGAGCTGTTTTTT.

V is TRBV2 and J is TRBJ1-4; no firm D call. V gave up 1 base and J gave up 8 bases, with 8 bases separating them. The CDR3 has 13 amino acids. Germline CDR1 SNHLY, CDR2 FYNNEI. The CDR3 bases are TGTGCCAGCAGTGAAGGGGGAGTAGAAAAACTGTTTTTT. Protein product: CASSEGGVEKLFF.

This chain links TRBV4-1 with TRBJ1-2; D possibly corresponds to TRBD1 (5 bases). V gave up 3 bases and J gave up 7 bases, with 9 bases separating them. This CDR3 has 12 amino acids. CDR1 MGHRA and CDR2 YSYEKL come from the germline V gene. In DNA form, the CDR3 reads TGCGCCAGCAGCCACCAGGGTACTGGCTACACCTTC. This codes for CASSHQGTGYTF.

The chain has TRBV19 and TRBJ2-1, with 9 bases matching TRBD2. CDR1 LNHDA and CDR2 SQIVND come from the germline V gene (reference sequence). The CDR3 has 15 amino acids. Germline trimming cut 3 bases from V and 2 bases from J; bases unmatched to any gene: 2. The chain's CDR3 is CASSIQRGAYNEQFF. CDR3 bases: TGTGCCAGTAGTATCCAGCGGGGGGCCTACAATGAGCAGTTCTTC.

The V and J genes are TRBV27 and TRBJ1-3; perhaps TRBD1 as D (6 bases). V lost 5 bases and J 4 bases, leaving 12 bases between the germline ends. The CDR3 length is 14 residues. Germline CDR1 reads MNHEY; CDR2 reads SMNVEV (reference sequence). The CDR3 is CASSPDTGGNTIYF. The DNA for the CDR3 is TGTGCCAGCAGTCCGGACACAGGGGGAAACACCATATATTTT.

The chain uses TRBV3-1 (or the pseudogene TRBV3-2) and TRBJ1-1; D might be TRBD1 (6 bases). V shed 7 bases and J shed 5 bases, with 14 bases lying between them. The CDR3 length is 13 residues. Germline V gene lookup returns CDR1 LGHDT and CDR2 YNNKEL (reference sequence). The CDR3 reads CASTRGGGTEAFF. The CDR3 nucleotides read TGTGCCAGCACCCGAGGGGGGGGGACTGAAGCTTTCTTT.

This chain uses TRBV2 with TRBJ1-1; TRBD1 matches 8 bases. CDR3 length: 14 residues. V lost 3 bases, J lost 5 bases, and 5 bases stayed unmatched. From germline, CDR1 is SNHLY and CDR2 FYNNEI. CDR3 sequence (DNA): TGTGCCAGCAGTGACAGGGGGCGAAGAACTGAAGCTTTCTTT. This codes for CASSDRGRRTEAFF.

V usage is TRBV5-6 and J usage is TRBJ1-2; D unresolved. V gave up 0 bases and J gave up 2 bases, with 8 bases separating them. The CDR3 extends over 14 amino acids. Germline V CDR1 and CDR2: SGHDT, YYEEEE. The CDR3 protein is CASSLGSRNYGYTF. The DNA for the CDR3 is TGTGCCAGCAGCTTGGGGTCTAGGAACTATGGCTACACCTTC.

This rearrangement joins TRBV29-1 to TRBJ1-2; D gene uncertain. There are 13 residues in the CDR3. Germline V lookup: CDR1 SQVTM, CDR2 ANQGSEA. V lost 4 bases and J 4 bases, leaving 13 bases between the germline ends. CDR3 nucleotide sequence: TGCAGCGTTGTACGGGGAACGTCCTATGGCTACACCTTC. This gives the protein CSVVRGTSYGYTF. The entire variable domain, with the rest obtained from reference TRBV29-1 and TRBJ1-2, is as follows: SAVISQKPSRDICQRGTSLTIQCQVDSQVTMMFWYRQQPGQSLTLIATANQGSEATYESGFVIDKFPISRPNLTFSTLTVSNMSPEDSSIYLCSVVRGTSYGYTFGSGTRLTVV.

V usage is TRBV4-1 and J usage is TRBJ2-3; possibly TRBD1 for D (5 bases). Germline-derived CDR1 and CDR2 are MGHRA and YSYEKL. The CDR3 is 17 residues long. The V gene lost 8 bases and the J gene lost 1 base, with 22 bases spanning the gap. The CDR3 coding sequence is TGCGCCAGCCTCTACAACTTTTGGGGCAACGGCACAGATACGCAGTATTTT. Residues: CASLYNFWGNGTDTQYF.

The sample holds one count of this clone. This chain connects TRBV5-5 to TRBJ2-7; possibly TRBD1 for D (5 bases). Trimming cost V 6 bases and J 2 bases, with 12 bases left between them. Germline CDR1 is SGHKS and CDR2 is YYEKEE (reference sequence). CDR3 length equals 13 residues. In nucleotides, the CDR3 is TGTGCCAGCAATCTCCAGGGCCCCTACGAGCAGTACTTC. Translation gives CASNLQGPYEQYF. Supplemented by reference TRBV5-5 and TRBJ2-7, the full variable domain reads DAGVTQSPTHLIKTRGQQVTLRCSPISGHKSVSWYQQVLGQGPQFIFQYYEKEERGRGNFPDRFSARQFPNYSSELNVNALLLGDSALYLCASNLQGPYEQYFGPGTRLTVT.

In this sample, this clone turned up once. The chain recombines TRBV19 with TRBJ2-1, with D possibly TRBD1 on 5 matching bases. This CDR3 region has 13 residues. From germline, CDR1 is LNHDA and CDR2 SQIVND (reference sequence). Trimming left V 0 bases short and J 12 bases short, with 12 bases between. CDR3 DNA sequence: TGTGCCAGTAGTATAGATCCCTCAGGGTGGCAGTTCTTC. Translated: CASSIDPSGWQFF.

The rearrangement uses TRBV30 and TRBJ2-5; 9 bases match TRBD2. Per germline, CDR1 GTSNPN and CDR2 SVGIG (reference sequence). The V and J ends lost 1 base and 5 bases, in that order; junction bases with no gene match: 8. The CDR3 length is 15 residues. CDR3 bases: TGTGCCTGGAGTGGCTCCCTAGCGGGGCGCGAGACCCAGTACTTC. It is translated as CAWSGSLAGRETQYF.

The rearrangement joins TRBV19 to TRBJ2-7, with TRBD2 as a possible D gene (5 bases). Germline CDR1 LNHDA, CDR2 SQIVND (reference sequence). The CDR3 covers 14 residues. V was trimmed by 5 bases and J by 6 bases, leaving 17 bases between them. Here the CDR3 reads CASSLDVGGAEQYF. CDR3 sequence (DNA): TGTGCCAGTAGTTTGGACGTCGGAGGAGCCGAGCAGTACTTC.

The chain recombines TRBV29-1 with TRBJ1-2, with TRBD1 matching 9 bases. The J segment lost 6 bases and the V segment lost 5 bases, leaving 10 bases of the junction unmatched. This CDR3 has 14 amino acids. Per the germline V gene, CDR1 is SQVTM and CDR2 is ANQGSEA. The CDR3 here is CSVSVAGTGNGYTF. The CDR3 DNA sequence: TGCAGCGTTTCCGTGGCCGGGACAGGGAATGGCTACACCTTC.